The T cell receptor beta chain under discussion was sequenced for a study of blood T cells in healthy people across ages. Findings of the study overall: Higher naive T cell percentage went strongly together with higher TCR beta diversity.

As regards this clonotype: Its specificity is unknown.

A second roughly 7 to 11 cycle PCR used barcoded and J-beta primers. Each of the cDNA molecules was tagged by a template-switch adaptor with 12 random nucleotides. Each CDR3 protein is one row after TCRdb ran MiXCR on the 5' RACE reads. The sample shows approximately 1,000,000 distinct CDR3 sequences, around two fifths of them seen only once. This CDR3 is 14 amino acids long. V was pared by 0 bases and J by 0 bases, with 9 bases between. The germline V gene encodes CDR1 DFQATT and CDR2 SNEGSKA (reference sequence). Donor samples were obtained from healthy Caucasian individuals from Russia, aged about 6 to 100.

The V gene is TRBV20-1, the J gene TRBJ2-7, with a possible D match to TRBD2 (6 bases). The TCR originated in a man between 18 and 35 years old in good health. Sequencing was done on a sample of blood. The CDR3 DNA follows: TGCAGTGCTAGAGAAGGGCGGGGCTCCTACGAGCAGTACTTC. Its protein is CSAREGRGSYEQYF.